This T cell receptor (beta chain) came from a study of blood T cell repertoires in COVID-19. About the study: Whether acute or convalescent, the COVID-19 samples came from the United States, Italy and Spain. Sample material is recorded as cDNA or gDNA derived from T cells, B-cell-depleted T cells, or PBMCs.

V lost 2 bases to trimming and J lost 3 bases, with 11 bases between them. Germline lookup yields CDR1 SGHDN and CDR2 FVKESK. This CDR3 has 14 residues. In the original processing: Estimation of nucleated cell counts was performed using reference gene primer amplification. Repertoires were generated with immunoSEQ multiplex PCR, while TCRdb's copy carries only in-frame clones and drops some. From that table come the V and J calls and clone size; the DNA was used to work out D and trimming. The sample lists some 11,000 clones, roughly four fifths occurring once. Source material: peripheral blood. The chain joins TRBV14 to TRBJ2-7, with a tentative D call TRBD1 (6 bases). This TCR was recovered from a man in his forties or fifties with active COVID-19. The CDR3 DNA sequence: TGTGCCAGCAGCCAATATCAGGGGAGCTACGAGCAGTACTTC. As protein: CASSQYQGSYEQYF.